This T cell receptor (beta chain) was observed in a study of patients and donors after allogeneic stem cell transplantation. The CDR3 contains 14 residues. V lost 7 bases, J lost 3 bases, and 15 bases lay in between. Germline V gives CDR1 SEHNR, CDR2 FQNEAQ (reference sequence). Via MiXCR, TCRdb re-called the RT-PCR reads, giving one row per CDR3 protein. The sample has about 410,000 distinct CDR3 sequences, 16% seen once. This TCR was sampled from a human donor who was either an allogeneic HSCT recipient or a stem cell or donor lymphocyte infusion donor (not recorded which). It is not recorded whose cells these are; they may come from a transplant donor. Sequenced: blood, either unsorted or a sorted T cell fraction (not recorded which). V and J are TRBV7-9 and TRBJ1-1; D call uncertain. CDR3 residues: CASTPSVSYTEAFF. The CDR3 bases are TGTGCCAGCACCCCGAGCGTTTCCTACACTGAAGCTTTCTTT.